These T cell receptor beta chains were read from a single sample in a study of vaccination and CD4 T cells after COVID-19. Each CDR3 protein is one row after TCRdb ran MiXCR on the PCR reads. The data show approximately 11,000 distinct CDR3 sequences, roughly 65% seen once. Which antigens these TCRs recognize remains unknown. The sample comprised CD4+ T cells from blood, cultured in vitro. These receptors originate from a human donor who had recovered from COVID-19. The CDR3 runs from the conserved cysteine through the conserved F or W. D genes are given only for firm matches. A clone size is listed for some rows: how often the clone was seen (once, few, many), or a class if it is expanded.

clone size	V gene	CDR3 length	D gene	J gene	CDR3 DNA	CDR3 protein
-	TRBV20-1	13	-	TRBJ2-1	TGCAGTGCTAGATATAAGGGTTACAATGAGCAGTTCTTC	CSARYKGYNEQFF
once	TRBV20-1	13	TRBD1	TRBJ2-5	TGCAGTGCCGGCACAGGGGGCGGGGAGACCCAGTACTTC	CSAGTGGGETQYF
-	TRBV10-3	14	-	TRBJ1-2	TGTGCCATCAGTGAGTCATGGGAGGCCTATGGCTACACCTTC	CAISESWEAYGYTF
medium-sized	TRBV20-1	10	-	TRBJ1-2	TGCAGTTCCTTTCACTATGGCTACACCTTC	CSSFHYGYTF
few	TRBV20-1	15	-	TRBJ1-5	TGCAGTGCTAGAGACCCCCGCATGTCGCATCAGCCCCAGCATTTT	CSARDPRMSHQPQHF
-	TRBV6-5	17	-	TRBJ2-5	TGTGCCAGCAGTTACTGGGGACGGGGTGGTTCGCGGGAGACCCAGTACTTC	CASSYWGRGGSRETQYF
-	TRBV15	15	-	TRBJ2-3	TGTGCCACCAGCAGGGGCGGGATGGGTACAGATACGCAGTATTTT	CATSRGGMGTDTQYF
-	TRBV7-9	13	-	TRBJ1-1	TGTGCCAGCAGCTTAACTAGGGGAGTTGAAGCTTTCTTT	CASSLTRGVEAFF
few	TRBV20-1	11	-	TRBJ1-2	TGCAGTGCTAGCGACCGCTTAGGCTACACCTTC	CSASDRLGYTF
-	TRBV6-2/TRBV6-3	13	-	TRBJ1-2	TGTGCCAGCAGCCCCGGGAGTCACTATGGCTACACCTTC	CASSPGSHYGYTF
-	TRBV20-1	13	-	TRBJ1-5	TGCAGTGCTGGCCACACCAAAGGTCAGCCCCAGCATTTT	CSAGHTKGQPQHF
-	TRBV6-1	13	-	TRBJ1-1	TGTGCCAGCAGTGTCGAGGCCGACACCGAAGCTTTCTTT	CASSVEADTEAFF
-	TRBV7-3	13	-	TRBJ1-2	TGTGCCAGCAGCTTATGGGCAGGCTATGGCTACACCTTC	CASSLWAGYGYTF
once	TRBV6-5	13	TRBD1	TRBJ1-5	TGTGCCAGCAGTTCTGACAGGGTACAGCCCCAGCATTTT	CASSSDRVQPQHF
-	TRBV20-1	14	TRBD2	TRBJ2-1	TGCAGTGCTAGACCGGGGGGAGTCCACAATGAGCAGTTCTTC	CSARPGGVHNEQFF